The entry that follows covers one TCR beta chain sequence. Its target is not known. One end of the junction varies from germline; a read error may be responsible. Germline values: CDR1 DFQATT, CDR2 SNEGSKA (reference sequence). The CDR3 has 15 residues. Through a sample-barcoded 5' primer and a J-beta primer mix, a second PCR was run for roughly 7 to 12 cycles. The authors tagged each cDNA molecule using a template-switch adaptor with 12 random nucleotides. TCRdb reprocessed the 5' RACE reads via MiXCR and lists one record per CDR3 protein. The sample contains roughly 640,000 distinct CDR3 sequences, about 30% of which appear only once. In each sample, at least 6.5 million PBMCs were isolated. This sample is drawn from a study of blood T cells in healthy people across ages. Overall study results and limits: Conclusively comparing naive with antigen-experienced cells was impossible with unsorted PBMCs. Among T cells, TCR beta diversity per million cells dropped roughly linearly as age rose.

The sample consisted of blood. V and J are TRBV20-1 and TRBJ2-2; D is unresolved. The origin of this receptor is a woman of 80 years or more in good health. The CDR3 coding sequence is TGCGGTGCCCACGGGCCCCGGAGGAACACCGGGGAGCTGTTTTTT. Translating it yields CGAHGPRRNTGELFF.